The 32 T cell receptor beta chains below were found in one sample sequenced in a study of CD8+ T cells in alopecia areata. RNA extraction was followed by reverse transcription into cDNA, which acted as the sequencing template. TCRdb keeps only in-frame clones here, not all; method: immunoSEQ multiplex PCR. The sample carries about 210,000 clones, 64% recorded once. Treatment noted: oral pan-JAK inhibitor, 5-10 mg twice daily. The sample in question was CD4+ T cells sorted from blood, obtained at week 4, from a patient treated with tofacitinib. The receptor source for this set is a human donor with alopecia areata.

For the CDR3, the DNA is TGCGCCAGCAGCTTGGGAACTTCTCTGGGGGCCAACGTCCTGACTTTC. Translated: CASSLGTSLGANVLTF. The V gene is TRBV5-1, the J gene TRBJ2-6; D ambiguous. The length of the CDR3 is 16 residues. V gave up 0 bases and J gave up 4 bases, with 11 bases separating them. Germline CDR1 and CDR2: SGHRS and YFSETQ.

Ten or more counts support this clone. The V and J genes are TRBV27 and TRBJ2-3, with D tentatively TRBD2 (6 bases). V gave up 3 bases and J gave up 1 base, with 14 bases separating them. In germline, CDR1 is MNHEY, CDR2 SMNVEV (reference sequence). The CDR3 loop spans 16 amino acids. The CDR3 bases are TGTGCCAGCAGTTTTAGGGGCCCGGGGGGCACAGATACGCAGTATTTT. Translated, it gives CASSFRGPGGTDTQYF.

The V and J genes are TRBV10-3 and TRBJ1-1; D not certain. This CDR3 region has 13 residues. With 8 bases removed from V and 4 bases from J, the gap between germline ends came to 14 bases. CDR1 and CDR2 from the germline V gene are ENHRY and SYGVKD. The CDR3 bases are TGTGCCATCGACGAAGGCCTCAGCACTGAAGCTTTCTTT. Translation: CAIDEGLSTEAFF.

The V and J genes are TRBV11-2 and TRBJ1-6; D gene unclear. In germline, CDR1 is SGHAT, CDR2 FQNNGV. The V gene lost 1 base and the J gene lost 17 bases, with 15 bases spanning the gap. This CDR3 comprises 13 residues. In DNA form, the CDR3 reads TGTGCCAGCAGCTTAGTGGAGACGGCAGGTATCCACTTT. Translated: CASSLVETAGIHF.

The genes are TRBV10-3 and TRBJ1-2; 7 bases are shared with TRBD1. V shed 6 bases, J shed 2 bases, and the junction held 6 bases outside the gene matches. Germline CDR1 ENHRY, CDR2 SYGVKD. This CDR3 is 14 amino acids long. The DNA of the CDR3 is TGTGCCATCAGCCCTAAGACAGGGAACTATGGCTACACCTTC. Its protein is CAISPKTGNYGYTF.

V usage is TRBV19 and J usage is TRBJ2-3; weak D call: TRBD2 (6 bases). V was shortened by 5 bases and J by 5 bases, with 20 bases between the two germline ends. Germline V CDR1 and CDR2: LNHDA, SQIVND (reference sequence). The CDR3 runs 16 residues. Here the CDR3 reads CASSPRRGLRGDTQYF. The CDR3 DNA reads as TGTGCCAGTAGTCCCCGGAGGGGCCTCCGTGGAGATACGCAGTATTTT.

V gene TRBV29-1 combines with J gene TRBJ1-2, with D unresolved. The V and J ends lost 6 bases and 2 bases respectively, with 13 bases between them. This CDR3 is 13 amino acids long. Germline CDR1 and CDR2: SQVTM and ANQGSEA. The CDR3 region is CSVLDGNNYGYTF. The DNA for the CDR3 is TGCAGCGTCCTGGACGGGAACAACTATGGCTACACCTTC.

The V gene is TRBV19, the J gene TRBJ2-2, with a weak D call TRBD1 (6 bases). V lost 5 bases and J 1 base, leaving 11 bases between the germline ends. There are 15 residues in the CDR3. Germline V lookup: CDR1 LNHDA, CDR2 SQIVND (reference sequence). As DNA, the CDR3 is TGTGCCAGTAGTTCGAGACAGGTGAACACCGGGGAGCTGTTTTTT. Its translation: CASSSRQVNTGELFF.

The chain combines TRBV6-6 with TRBJ1-5; D unresolved. This CDR3 comprises 15 residues. Trimming left V 2 bases short and J 2 bases short, with 10 bases between. Germline assignment: CDR1 MNHNY and CDR2 SVGAGI (reference sequence). The CDR3 sequence: CASSYEGSGNQPQHF. The CDR3 DNA sequence: TGTGCCAGCAGTTACGAAGGGTCGGGCAATCAGCCCCAGCATTTT.

The chain recombines TRBV7-2 with TRBJ1-2; TRBD1 matches at 7 bases. The junction had 6 bases not matched to a gene; V was cut back by 3 bases and J by 5 bases. This CDR3 has 14 residues. Germline V gene lookup returns CDR1 SGHTA and CDR2 FQGNSA. The CDR3 coding sequence is TGTGCCAGCAGCTTTGGACAGGCTCTGTATGGCTACACCTTC. Its protein is CASSFGQALYGYTF.

The V and J genes are TRBV2 and TRBJ2-4; 8 bases are shared with TRBD1. The V and J ends lost 5 bases and 5 bases, in that order; junction bases with no gene match: 8. Germline CDR1 is SNHLY and CDR2 is FYNNEI. The CDR3 covers 15 residues. The CDR3 loop is CASSQGAGGQNIQYF. In nucleotides, the CDR3 is TGTGCCAGCAGTCAGGGGGCCGGAGGTCAAAACATTCAGTACTTC.

The chain employs TRBV2 and TRBJ2-2; TRBD1 matches at 7 bases. CDR1 is SNHLY, CDR2 FYNNEI, per germline. The V and J ends lost 6 bases and 5 bases, in that order; junction bases with no gene match: 9. This CDR3 is built from 15 residues. The CDR3 DNA sequence: TGTGCCAGCAGCCGACCGGGACAGAGGACCGGGGAGCTGTTTTTT. Encoded protein: CASSRPGQRTGELFF. Using reference TRBV2 and TRBJ2-2 for the parts outside the CDR3, the full variable domain is EPEVTQTPSHQVTQMGQEVILRCVPISNHLYFYWYRQILGQKVEFLVSFYNNEISEKSEIFDDQFSVERPDGSNFTLKIRSTKLEDSAMYFCASSRPGQRTGELFFGEGSRLTVL.

The chain combines TRBV29-1 with TRBJ1-5, with 8 bases identical to TRBD1. The V gene's germline CDR1 is SQVTM and CDR2 ANQGSEA. CDR3 size: 14 residues. V trimming: 6 bases; J trimming: 7 bases; junction bases outside the gene matches: 11. The chain's CDR3 is CSVTAGTGRQPQHF. As DNA, the CDR3 is TGCAGCGTGACCGCCGGGACAGGCCGACAGCCCCAGCATTTT.

The chain couples TRBV25-1 to TRBJ2-5, with no clear D. The germline V gene encodes CDR1 MGHDK and CDR2 SYGVNS. CDR3 length: 13 amino acids. V gave up 4 bases and J gave up 0 bases, with 6 bases separating them. CDR3 bases: TGTGCCAGCAGTGGGATCAACCAAGAGACCCAGTACTTC. Encoded protein: CASSGINQETQYF. The complete variable domain, with remaining parts taken from reference TRBV25-1 and TRBJ2-5, reads EADIYQTPRYLVIGTGKKITLECSQTMGHDKMYWYQQDPGMELHLIHYSYGVNSTEKGDLSSESTVSRIRTEHFPLTLESARPSHTSQYLCASSGINQETQYFGPGTRLLVL.

A few counts support this clone. CDR3 residues: CASSQGHSGYTF. In DNA, the CDR3 is TGTGCCAGCAGCCAGGGACACTCTGGCTACACCTTC. The chain recombines TRBV11-1 with TRBJ1-2, with a tentative D call TRBD1 (6 bases). Germline CDR1 is SGHAT and CDR2 is FQDESV (reference sequence). The CDR3 length is 12 residues. The germline V and J ends were trimmed by 5 bases and 7 bases, with 11 bases remaining between them.

This chain uses TRBV7-2 with TRBJ2-7, with D perhaps matching TRBD1 (5 bases). The germline V gene encodes CDR1 SGHTA and CDR2 FQGNSA. The V end lost 5 bases, the J end lost 4 bases, and 21 bases lay between the germline ends. The CDR3 has 16 amino acids. In DNA form, the CDR3 reads TGTGCCAGCAGCCTATACCCTGGGGCCTTGGGTTACGAGCAGTACTTC. This translates into CASSLYPGALGYEQYF.

Here the CDR3 reads CSGIKGTQVSQYF. The CDR3 DNA follows: TGCAGCGGAATAAAGGGAACCCAAGTGTCCCAGTACTTC. This chain connects TRBV29-1 to TRBJ2-5; D unclear. The V end lost 7 bases, the J end lost 9 bases, and 21 bases lay between the germline ends. Per germline, CDR1 SQVTM and CDR2 ANQGSEA. The CDR3 consists of 13 residues.

The rearrangement uses TRBV2 and TRBJ2-1, with 11 bases that match TRBD2. The junction had 12 bases not matched to a gene; V was cut back by 4 bases and J by 7 bases. Germline values: CDR1 SNHLY, CDR2 FYNNEI. This CDR3 has 17 residues. The CDR3 coding sequence is TGTGCCAGCAGTGCCCGATTTGCTATAGCGGGGGGGAATGAGCAGTTCTTC. Its protein product is CASSARFAIAGGNEQFF.

A note on this clone: At the DNA level, this CDR3 is encoded by other sequences in the same sample as well. The chain combines TRBV29-1 with TRBJ2-5, with 7 bases matching TRBD1. Germline V lookup: CDR1 SQVTM, CDR2 ANQGSEA. J gave up 5 bases and V 4 bases, and 4 bases lay outside the gene matches. The CDR3 contains 12 residues. The CDR3 DNA follows: TGCAGCGTTGGACAGGGCGGGGAGACCCAGTACTTC. Translation gives CSVGQGGETQYF.

The chain recombines TRBV9 with TRBJ2-3, with D perhaps TRBD1 or TRBD2 (5 bases each). The CDR3 has 16 residues. The V and J ends lost 3 bases and 4 bases respectively, with 18 bases between them. Germline CDR1 is SGDLS and CDR2 is YYNGEE. The CDR3 DNA is TGTGCCAGCAGCGCCCGGTTGGGGACCTACGCAGATACGCAGTATTTT. This translates into CASSARLGTYADTQYF.

For this clone: Its ends do not fully match the called genes, so a read error is possible. The chain links TRBV7-2 to TRBJ2-2, with D possibly TRBD2 on 5 matching bases. The CDR3 contains 12 residues. Germline CDR1 and CDR2: SGHTA and FQGNSA. CDR3 in amino acids: CASSFFIGKLFF. The CDR3 nucleotides read TGTGCCAGCAGCTTCTTCATCGGGAAGCTGTTTTTT.

V and J are TRBV25-1 and TRBJ2-7; D is possibly TRBD1 (5 bases). Trimming removed 3 bases from V and 0 bases from J, with 12 bases in between. The CDR3 is made up of 15 amino acids. Germline V gene sequence: CDR1 MGHDK, CDR2 SYGVNS. The CDR3 DNA reads TGTGCCAGCAGTGACGCAACAGGCAGCTCCTACGAGCAGTACTTC. This translates into CASSDATGSSYEQYF.

The chain combines TRBV11-2 with TRBJ2-2; maybe TRBD1 (5 bases). V was pared by 0 bases and J by 7 bases, with 6 bases between. The CDR3 loop spans 13 amino acids. Germline V lookup: CDR1 SGHAT, CDR2 FQNNGV. The DNA of the CDR3 is TGTGCCAGCAGCTTAGATAGGGGCGGGGAGCTGTTTTTT. Its translation: CASSLDRGGELFF.

The rearrangement uses TRBV4-3 and TRBJ2-2; D unresolved. This CDR3 region has 14 residues. V was pared by 1 base and J by 6 bases, with 9 bases between. Germline V gene lookup returns CDR1 LGHNA and CDR2 YSLEER. The CDR3: CASSQGPVAGELFF. Written as DNA, the CDR3 is TGCGCCAGCAGCCAAGGCCCAGTCGCCGGGGAGCTGTTTTTT.

This clone was found once. The chain combines TRBV4-3 with TRBJ2-7; tentative D call: TRBD2 (6 bases). Germline loops: CDR1 LGHNA, CDR2 YSLEER. Trimming stripped 1 base from V and 6 bases from J, with 13 bases between. The CDR3 runs to 14 residues. The chain's CDR3 is CASSQVGGNGEQYF. The CDR3 nucleotides read TGCGCCAGCAGCCAAGTTGGAGGGAACGGCGAGCAGTACTTC.

There are a few counts of this clone. The chain links TRBV7-9 to TRBJ2-1; TRBD1 agrees at 9 bases. Germline V gene lookup returns CDR1 SEHNR and CDR2 FQNEAQ (reference sequence). Unmatched junction bases numbered 7, after V lost 6 bases and J lost 4 bases. The CDR3 has 15 residues. The CDR3 here is CASRYGTGRYNEQFF. CDR3 bases: TGTGCCAGCAGGTACGGGACAGGGAGGTACAATGAGCAGTTCTTC.

The genes are TRBV30 and TRBJ1-1; D is unclear. CDR3 length: 13 residues. Germline CDR1 reads GTSNPN; CDR2 reads SVGIG (reference sequence). Trimming removed 4 bases at V and 0 bases at J, with 9 bases between. Here the CDR3 reads CAWMEQMNTEAFF. The CDR3 nucleotides read TGTGCCTGGATGGAACAGATGAACACTGAAGCTTTCTTT.

V and J are TRBV6-1 and TRBJ2-6; the D is unclear. The germline V gene has CDR1 MNHNS and CDR2 SASEGT. V was trimmed by 9 bases and J by 1 base, leaving 10 bases between them. The CDR3 contains 14 residues. CDR3 residues: CASLTQSGANVLTF. For the CDR3, the DNA is TGTGCCAGTCTGACCCAGTCTGGGGCCAACGTCCTGACTTTC.

This rearrangement joins TRBV10-3 to TRBJ1-1, with D perhaps TRBD1 (6 bases). The germline V gene encodes CDR1 ENHRY and CDR2 SYGVKD. Deletions cut 0 bases from V and 5 bases from J, with 7 bases between. This CDR3 is built from 13 residues. The CDR3 nucleotides are TGTGCCATCAGTGAGTCAGGGGGGACTGAAGCTTTCTTT. It specifies CAISESGGTEAFF.

The chain recombines TRBV5-1 with TRBJ1-3; 7 bases fit TRBD1. The V and J ends lost 4 bases and 2 bases, in that order; junction bases with no gene match: 9. The CDR3 is made up of 16 amino acids. Germline V gene data show CDR1 as SGHRS and CDR2 as YFSETQ. The CDR3 protein is CASSENTGAAGNTIYF. CDR3 nucleotides: TGCGCCAGCAGCGAGAATACAGGGGCAGCTGGAAACACCATATATTTT.

This clone occurred a few times. The V gene is TRBV7-2, the J gene TRBJ2-1; the D gene is possibly TRBD2 (7 bases). V was trimmed by 7 bases and J by 8 bases, leaving 12 bases between them. The CDR3 covers 12 residues. In germline, CDR1 is SGHTA, CDR2 FQGNSA. This CDR3 reads CASTGGLHEQFF. CDR3 DNA: TGTGCCAGCACCGGGGGGCTACATGAGCAGTTCTTC.

This chain uses TRBV15 with TRBJ2-5, with unresolved D. The CDR3 is 15 residues long. The germline CDR1 and CDR2 sequences are LNHNV and YYDKDF (reference sequence). Trimming took off 0 bases at V and 1 base at J, with 9 bases between the two ends. The CDR3 loop reads CATSRDRPIQETQYF. In DNA form, the CDR3 reads TGTGCCACCAGCAGAGATCGACCTATCCAAGAGACCCAGTACTTC. Drawing the rest from reference TRBV15 and TRBJ2-5, the complete variable domain is DAMVIQNPRYQVTQFGKPVTLSCSQTLNHNVMYWYQQKSSQAPKLLFHYYDKDFNNEADTPDNFQSRRPNTSFCFLDIRSPGLGDTAMYLCATSRDRPIQETQYFGPGTRLLVL.